A single T cell receptor (beta chain) is shown here with its context. This entry comes from a study of CXCR3-negative and CXCR3-positive naive CD8 T cells. Germline V gene lookup returns CDR1 SGDLS and CDR2 YYNGEE. The CDR3 is 16 amino acids. UMI-labeled TRB cDNA libraries were prepared by 5' RACE. Reprocessing the 5' RACE reads, TCRdb reports a single entry for every CDR3 protein and omits DNA. The sample data list tens of thousands of distinct CDR3 sequences. The chain recombines TRBV9 with TRBJ1-2; TCRdb picks TRBD1, but there is no DNA to check that call. Specimen: memory CD8+ T cells from blood. The receptor's source is a human donor in good health. Some clones in this sample may be carry-over from other donors' samples. This chain's CDR3 is CASSPPPMVRKHGYTF.